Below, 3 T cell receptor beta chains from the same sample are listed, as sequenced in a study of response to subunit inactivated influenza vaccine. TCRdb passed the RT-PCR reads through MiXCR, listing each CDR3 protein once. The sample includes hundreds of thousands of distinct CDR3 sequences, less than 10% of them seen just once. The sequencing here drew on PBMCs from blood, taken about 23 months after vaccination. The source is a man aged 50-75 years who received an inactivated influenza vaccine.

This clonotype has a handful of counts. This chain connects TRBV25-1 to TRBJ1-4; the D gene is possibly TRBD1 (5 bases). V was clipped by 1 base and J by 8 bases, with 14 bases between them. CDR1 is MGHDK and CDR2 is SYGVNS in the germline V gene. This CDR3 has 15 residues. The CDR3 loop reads CASSEWLTSGEKLFF. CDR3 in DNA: TGTGCCAGCAGTGAATGGCTAACCTCAGGGGAAAAACTGTTTTTT. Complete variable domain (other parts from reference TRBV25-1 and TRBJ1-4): EADIYQTPRYLVIGTGKKITLECSQTMGHDKMYWYQQDPGMELHLIHYSYGVNSTEKGDLSSESTVSRIRTEHFPLTLESARPSHTSQYLCASSEWLTSGEKLFFGSGTQLSVL.

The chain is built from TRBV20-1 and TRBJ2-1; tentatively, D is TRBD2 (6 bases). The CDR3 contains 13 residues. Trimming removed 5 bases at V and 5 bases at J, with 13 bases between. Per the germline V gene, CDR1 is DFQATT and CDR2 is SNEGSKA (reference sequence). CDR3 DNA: TGCAGTGCTGGGGGGACTGGGCACAATGAGCAGTTCTTC. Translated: CSAGGTGHNEQFF.

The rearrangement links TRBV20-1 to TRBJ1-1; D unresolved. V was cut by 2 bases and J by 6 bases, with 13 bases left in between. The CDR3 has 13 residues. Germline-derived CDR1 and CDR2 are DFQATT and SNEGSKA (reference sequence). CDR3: CSARPPEFSEAFF. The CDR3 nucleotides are TGCAGTGCTAGACCCCCAGAGTTCTCTGAAGCTTTCTTT.